The 20 T cell receptor beta chains below were found in one sample sequenced in a study of cytomegalovirus exposure and HLA in healthy donors. It was with 60 Vbeta and 13 Jbeta primers that the PCR ran. Here immunoSEQ multiplex PCR was the method, and the copy in TCRdb shows in-frame clones only, minus some. The data include 110,000 to 150,000 clones; the top ten clones carry approximately 2%. The sequenced material came from PBMCs. Source of these receptors: a woman aged 18-29 years in good health and CMV-seronegative.

V usage is TRBV14 and J usage is TRBJ2-5, with D unresolved. Trimming took 3 bases from V and 2 from J, leaving 13 bases between them. Germline V gives CDR1 SGHDN, CDR2 FVKESK. The length of the CDR3 is 15 residues. Here the CDR3 reads CASSHRPALQETQYF. The CDR3 DNA is TGTGCCAGCAGCCACAGGCCTGCCTTACAAGAGACCCAGTACTTC.

J is TRBJ2-5 and V is TRBV5-1, with a tentative D call TRBD1 (6 bases). The CDR3 is 15 amino acids. CDR1 and CDR2 (germline): SGHRS, YFSETQ. The V end was cut by 1 base, the J end by 4 bases, with 14 bases between. The CDR3 spells CASSLWTDQRETQYF. In DNA, the CDR3 is TGCGCCAGCAGCTTGTGGACAGACCAGAGAGAGACCCAGTACTTC.

The V call is TRBV4-1, the J call TRBJ2-2; no firm D call. The germline V gene has CDR1 MGHRA and CDR2 YSYEKL. This CDR3 contains 14 residues. Trimming shortened V by 0 bases and J by 4 bases, and 6 bases separated the two germline ends. The CDR3 sequence: CASSQEQLTGELFF. Here the CDR3 DNA reads TGCGCCAGCAGCCAAGAACAGCTCACCGGGGAGCTGTTTTTT.

V gene TRBV7-9 combines with J gene TRBJ1-1; 7 bases are a match to TRBD1. CDR3 length equals 13 residues. Germline V gene sequence: CDR1 SEHNR, CDR2 FQNEAQ (reference sequence). V lost 2 bases, J lost 8 bases, and 5 bases stayed unmatched. The CDR3 DNA reads TGTGCCAGCAGCTTAAGACAGGGAGCCGAAGCTTTCTTT. Its protein is CASSLRQGAEAFF. Filled out from reference TRBV7-9 and TRBJ1-1, the complete variable domain reads DTGVSQNPRHKITKRGQNVTFRCDPISEHNRLYWYRQTLGQGPEFLTYFQNEAQLEKSRLLSDRFSAERPKGSFSTLEIQRTEQGDSAMYLCASSLRQGAEAFFGQGTRLTVV.

The chain has TRBV29-1 and TRBJ2-5, with 8 bases that match TRBD1. The V gene end was trimmed by 6 bases and the J gene end by 4 bases; junction bases not matched to a gene: 4. CDR1 is SQVTM, CDR2 ANQGSEA, per germline. The CDR3 has 12 amino acids. The CDR3 reads CSVPDRGETQYF. CDR3 bases: TGCAGCGTCCCTGACAGGGGAGAGACCCAGTACTTC.

The chain links TRBV2 to TRBJ2-2, with D uncertain. The germline CDR1 and CDR2 sequences are SNHLY and FYNNEI. Trimming pared 6 bases from V and 7 bases from J, leaving 9 bases between. The CDR3 has 12 amino acids. The CDR3 DNA reads as TGTGCCAGCAGAAGGCGGATCGGGGAGCTGTTTTTT. Protein sequence: CASRRRIGELFF.

This chain connects TRBV6-1 to TRBJ1-1; D unclear. CDR3 length: 13 amino acids. Between the trimmed V and J ends, which lost 3 bases and 1 base, there was a span of 6 bases. Germline lookup yields CDR1 MNHNS and CDR2 SASEGT. The CDR3 DNA follows: TGTGCCAGCAGTGAGAGGGAGAACACTGAAGCTTTCTTT. Protein product: CASSERENTEAFF.

The chain links TRBV9 to TRBJ2-3; unclear D gene. Trimming took 0 bases from V and 2 from J, leaving 13 bases between them. Germline CDR1 is SGDLS and CDR2 is YYNGEE. The CDR3 sequence is 16 residues long. The CDR3 nucleotides read TGTGCCAGCAGCGTAGGTCTTTACGAACTCACAGATACGCAGTATTTT. It is translated as CASSVGLYELTDTQYF.

The chain links TRBV7-2 to TRBJ2-3, with a weak D call TRBD1 (5 bases). In germline, CDR1 is SGHTA, CDR2 FQGNSA. Trimming cost V 5 bases and J 0 bases, with 9 bases left between them. This CDR3 has 14 residues. In nucleotides, the CDR3 is TGTGCCAGCAGCCCTCGACAGAGCACAGATACGCAGTATTTT. This gives the protein CASSPRQSTDTQYF.

This chain connects TRBV30 to TRBJ1-5, with a tentative D call TRBD1 (5 bases). This CDR3 is 15 amino acids long. Trimming took 1 base from V and 4 from J, leaving 14 bases between them. Germline CDR1 GTSNPN, CDR2 SVGIG (reference sequence). CDR3 DNA: TGTGCCTGGAGTGCAGGATCGGGGGTTAATCAGCCCCAGCATTTT. Its protein is CAWSAGSGVNQPQHF.

As to this clone: Other DNA sequences in the same sample also yield this CDR3. V gene TRBV18 combines with J gene TRBJ1-1; 9 nucleotides align to TRBD1. Germline CDR1 and CDR2: KGHSH and LQKENI. V shed 3 bases and J 7 bases; nucleotides not matched to a gene: 6. The length of the CDR3 is 14 residues. CDR3 sequence reads: CASSPQQGAGEAFF. The CDR3 bases are TGTGCCAGCTCACCCCAACAGGGGGCGGGTGAAGCTTTCTTT.

This chain connects TRBV10-3 to TRBJ2-2, with 10 bases lining up with TRBD2. The CDR3 runs to 16 residues. Germline-derived CDR1 and CDR2 are ENHRY and SYGVKD. V lost 4 bases, J lost 7 bases, and 9 bases stayed unmatched. The CDR3 spells CAISGTLAGVGGELFF. In nucleotides, the CDR3 is TGTGCCATCAGTGGAACCCTAGCGGGAGTAGGCGGGGAGCTGTTTTTT.

The rearrangement links TRBV19 to TRBJ1-2; TRBD1 matches 9 bases. The CDR3 has 16 amino acids. The junction had 9 bases not matched to a gene; V was cut back by 3 bases and J by 4 bases. From germline, CDR1 is LNHDA and CDR2 SQIVND (reference sequence). Here the CDR3 reads CASSIAGQGSGYGYTF. The DNA of the CDR3 is TGTGCCAGTAGTATCGCGGGACAGGGTTCGGGCTATGGCTACACCTTC.

The J gene is TRBJ1-2, the V gene TRBV2, with D unresolved. The V gene lost 3 bases and the J gene lost 0 bases, with 11 bases spanning the gap. The CDR3 has 15 amino acids. CDR1 and CDR2 (germline): SNHLY, FYNNEI. CDR3: CASSDRVAANYGYTF. CDR3 in DNA: TGTGCCAGCAGTGACAGAGTAGCGGCTAACTATGGCTACACCTTC.

The V and J genes are TRBV2 and TRBJ2-3; 10 positions match TRBD2. The CDR3 covers 14 residues. V lost 6 bases to trimming and J lost 6 bases; unmatched junction nucleotides: 6. Germline CDR1 is SNHLY and CDR2 is FYNNEI. The CDR3 DNA reads as TGTGCCAGCAGGGGGACTAGCGCTGCGGATACGCAGTATTTT. This codes for CASRGTSAADTQYF.

The chain is built from TRBV7-9 and TRBJ2-1, with D possibly being TRBD2 (6 bases). The V gene lost 5 bases and the J gene lost 7 bases, with 18 bases spanning the gap. The CDR3 is 15 amino acids. The germline V gene has CDR1 SEHNR and CDR2 FQNEAQ (reference sequence). Written as DNA, the CDR3 is TGTGCCAGCAGCACCAGATGGGGGGAAATGAATGAGCAGTTCTTC. Its translation is CASSTRWGEMNEQFF.

The chain couples TRBV5-4 to TRBJ2-1; a weak D match, TRBD2 (6 bases). Trimming stripped 2 bases from V and 4 bases from J, with 13 bases between. Germline CDR1 is SGHNT and CDR2 is YYREEE (reference sequence). CDR3 length: 15 amino acids. As DNA, the CDR3 is TGTGCCAGCAGCTTCCATAGCGGATTATACAATGAGCAGTTCTTC. It specifies CASSFHSGLYNEQFF.

The J gene is TRBJ1-1, the V gene TRBV27; TRBD1 is a possible D gene (6 bases). The CDR3 sequence is 14 residues long. Germline CDR1 is MNHEY and CDR2 is SMNVEV (reference sequence). V was trimmed by 3 bases and J by 4 bases, leaving 12 bases between them. The DNA of the CDR3 is TGTGCCAGCAGTTTTCACGGGGGGGCCACTGAAGCTTTCTTT. Translated: CASSFHGGATEAFF.

The chain recombines TRBV30 with TRBJ1-5, with D possibly matching TRBD1 (5 bases). Germline V gives CDR1 GTSNPN, CDR2 SVGIG (reference sequence). The CDR3 extends over 15 amino acids. V was clipped by 1 base and J by 4 bases, with 14 bases between them. As DNA, the CDR3 is TGTGCCTGGAGTGCGGGGGAGACCGGGAATCAGCCCCAGCATTTT. Amino acid sequence: CAWSAGETGNQPQHF.

The chain has TRBV9 and TRBJ1-1; 8 bases match TRBD1. The V and J ends lost 0 bases and 3 bases, in that order; junction bases with no gene match: 4. CDR3 size: 15 residues. Germline CDR1 reads SGDLS; CDR2 reads YYNGEE. CDR3 in DNA: TGTGCCAGCAGCGTAGACAGGGGGGGGGACACTGAAGCTTTCTTT. It yields the protein CASSVDRGGDTEAFF.